The next 12 T cell receptor beta chains were all read from a single sample in a study of T cell responses to AZD1222 COVID-19 vaccine (dated by TCRdb to the early 2020s). Libraries were made using the immunoSEQ multiplex PCR assay. In its TCRdb copy, this immuneACCESS table keeps in-frame sequences only and misses some clones. Where compared with another copy, unresolved V genes explain less than half of these, and the others have no known cause. Within this sample are some 84,000 clones, with roughly 88% of them counted one time only. Together, the top ten hold about 15% of the sample. The time point tag for this specimen amounts to: baseline before first vaccination. The specimen comprised peripheral blood, sampled on day 0 of AZD1222 vaccination. Receptor source: an adult in good health.

The chain couples TRBV7-9 to TRBJ2-7, with 8 nucleotides matching TRBD1. The germline V gene encodes CDR1 SEHNR and CDR2 FQNEAQ (reference sequence). V shed 1 base and J 3 bases; nucleotides not matched to a gene: 8. This CDR3 has 16 amino acids. As DNA, the CDR3 is TGTGCCAGCAGCTTAGAACAAGGACAGGGAGTCTACGAGCAGTACTTC. Its translation is CASSLEQGQGVYEQYF.

This clone was seen just once. The chain joins TRBV6-5 to TRBJ2-1; the D gene is possibly TRBD2 (5 bases). Germline V gene sequence: CDR1 MNHEY, CDR2 SVGAGI. The V gene lost 6 bases and the J gene lost 7 bases, with 19 bases spanning the gap. This CDR3 spans 15 amino acids. The chain's CDR3 is CASSPPEGGWNEQFF. CDR3 DNA sequence: TGTGCCAGCAGCCCACCAGAGGGTGGTTGGAATGAGCAGTTCTTC.

The genes are TRBV6-5 and TRBJ1-1; D may be TRBD1 (5 bases). The V end was cut by 2 bases, the J end by 4 bases, with 5 bases between. The germline V gene has CDR1 MNHEY and CDR2 SVGAGI. The CDR3 spans 12 residues. The CDR3 DNA is TGTGCCAGCAGTTACGGGGCCACTGAAGCTTTCTTT. Residues: CASSYGATEAFF.

V usage is TRBV27 and J usage is TRBJ1-1; D is unresolved. Germline values: CDR1 MNHEY, CDR2 SMNVEV (reference sequence). The CDR3 is made up of 16 amino acids. The ends were cut back, 0 bases at V and 5 bases at J, with 16 bases in the middle. CDR3 protein: CASSLSGRITETEAFF. The CDR3 DNA reads TGTGCCAGCAGTTTATCGGGTAGGATTACGGAGACTGAAGCTTTCTTT.

The rearrangement joins TRBV5-1 to TRBJ1-6; tentatively, D is TRBD1 (5 bases). The CDR3 has 15 amino acids. Per germline, CDR1 SGHRS and CDR2 YFSETQ. Trimming left V 5 bases short and J 6 bases short, with 15 bases between. CDR3 DNA: TGCGCCAGCAGTATGACAACGACAGCTAATTCACCCCTCCACTTT. Its translation: CASSMTTTANSPLHF.

V and J are TRBV7-6 and TRBJ2-1; 8 bases line up with TRBD1. The V segment lost 1 base and the J segment 7 bases; nucleotides outside the gene matches: 6. Germline loops: CDR1 SGHVS, CDR2 FNYEAQ. CDR3 size: 15 residues. The CDR3, as DNA: TGTGCCAGCAGCTTAGGACAGGGGTTTGGGAATGAGCAGTTCTTC. As protein: CASSLGQGFGNEQFF.

This clone has only a few counts. The genes are TRBV28 and TRBJ2-1; 8 positions match TRBD2. With V trimmed by 3 bases and J by 6 bases, 13 bases remained unmatched. There are 17 residues in the CDR3. Germline V CDR1 and CDR2: MDHEN, SYDVKM. The CDR3 sequence: CASSFGGASGLGNEQFF. As DNA, the CDR3 is TGTGCCAGCAGTTTTGGGGGGGCTAGCGGGCTAGGCAATGAGCAGTTCTTC.

This clone came up once. The chain carries TRBV11-2 and TRBJ2-1, with 8 bases matching TRBD2. V trimming: 2 bases; J trimming: 7 bases; junction bases outside the gene matches: 4. CDR1 is SGHAT, CDR2 FQNNGV, per germline. This CDR3 spans 14 amino acids. CDR3 residues: CASSLFTSGNEQFF. CDR3 DNA: TGTGCCAGCAGCTTATTTACTAGCGGTAATGAGCAGTTCTTC.

The rearrangement joins TRBV7-9 to TRBJ1-2; 9 nucleotides match TRBD1. The CDR3 covers 15 residues. From germline, CDR1 is SEHNR and CDR2 FQNEAQ (reference sequence). V lost 2 bases and J lost 5; bases outside the gene matches: 6. DNA of the CDR3: TGTGCCAGCAGCTTAACAGGGGGCGAAGCTTATGGCTACACCTTC. This gives the protein CASSLTGGEAYGYTF.

The genes are TRBV5-1 and TRBJ1-1; 10 positions agree with TRBD1. The germline V gene encodes CDR1 SGHRS and CDR2 YFSETQ. The CDR3 has 14 residues. The J segment lost 10 bases and the V segment lost 5 bases, leaving 11 bases of the junction unmatched. This CDR3 reads CASRTGTGARAAFF. CDR3 in DNA: TGCGCCAGCAGGACCGGGACAGGGGCCCGAGCAGCTTTCTTT.

The table lists this clone with a few counts. The chain is built from TRBV5-1 and TRBJ1-5; D is possibly TRBD1 (6 bases). The CDR3 runs to 13 residues. CDR1 SGHRS and CDR2 YFSETQ come from the germline V gene. V lost 5 bases to trimming and J lost 4 bases, with 10 bases between them. CDR3 bases: TGCGCCAGCAGTGAGGGGGAAAATCAGCCCCAGCATTTT. Protein product: CASSEGENQPQHF.

This chain joins TRBV30 and TRBJ1-3, with a tentative D call TRBD1 (5 bases). Germline CDR1 GTSNPN, CDR2 SVGIG (reference sequence). This CDR3 has 15 amino acids. Trimming removed 4 bases from V and 0 bases from J, with 13 bases in between. DNA of the CDR3: TGTGCCTGGACCCCACGGGGCGTCTCTGGAAACACCATATATTTT. Protein: CAWTPRGVSGNTIYF. Drawing the rest from reference TRBV30 and TRBJ1-3, the complete variable domain is SQTIHQWPATLVQPVGSPLSLECTVEGTSNPNLYWYRQAAGRGLQLLFYSVGIGQISSEVPQNLSASRPQDRQFILSSKKLLLSDSGFYLCAWTPRGVSGNTIYFGEGSWLTVV.